The rows below give T cell receptor beta chains drawn from one sample of a study of shared clonotypes between healthy human individuals. Data came from immunoSEQ multiplex PCR; TCRdb stores just in-frame clones and leaves some out. The sample consists of 2 million to 2.5 million clones, approximately 95% of them appearing once. The sample comprised naive CD4+ T cells from PBMCs. The receptor source for this set is a man younger than 35 in good health. Some clones in this sample may be carry-over from other donors' samples. Each CDR3 is given with its conserved first and last residue. Fields, in order: J gene, D gene, V gene, clone size, CDR3 DNA, CDR3 protein. A D gene is named only where the DNA matches it firmly. Not all rows give a size; the values are once, few, many and, for expanded clones, a class.

TRBJ2-7	TRBD1	TRBV19	once	TGTGCCAGTAGTTCAGACAGGGGGCTCTCCTACGAGCAGTACTTC	CASSSDRGLSYEQYF
TRBJ2-1	NA	TRBV6-5	NA	TGTGCCAGCAGCCCTAGAGGGGATGAGCAGTTCTTC	CASSPRGDEQFF
TRBJ1-4	NA	TRBV28	few	TGTGCCAGCAGTTTGTTCAGTGAAAAACTGTTTTTT	CASSLFSEKLFF
TRBJ1-4	NA	TRBV28	NA	TGTGCCAGCAGTTCTAGTTGGGCCCCAAATGAAAAACTGTTTTTT	CASSSSWAPNEKLFF
TRBJ1-2	TRBD1	TRBV6-1	NA	TGTGCCAGCGCGAGGGGGCTGGACTATGGCTACACCTTC	CASARGLDYGYTF
TRBJ2-5	NA	TRBV5-1	NA	TGCGCCAGCACCCGGGACTCTCAAGAGACCCAGTACTTC	CASTRDSQETQYF
TRBJ1-2	NA	TRBV28	NA	TGTGCCAGCACCCGAGTATTAGGGAACTATGGCTACACCTTC	CASTRVLGNYGYTF
TRBJ2-3	NA	TRBV11-2	NA	TGCGCCAGCAGCTTAGATGTTGGGGCGGGGAACACGCAGTATTTT	CASSLDVGAGNTQYF
TRBJ2-3	TRBD2	TRBV6-5	NA	TGTGCCAGCAGTACGACTAGCGGGAGCACAGATACGCAGTATTTT	CASSTTSGSTDTQYF
TRBJ2-1	NA	TRBV29-1	NA	TGCAGCGTTGGAATGTACTACAATGAGCAGTTCTTC	CSVGMYYNEQFF
TRBJ1-1	NA	TRBV28	NA	TGTGCCAGCAGTACCAGGACGGGGAACACTGAAGCTTTCTTT	CASSTRTGNTEAFF
TRBJ2-1	TRBD2	TRBV5-1	NA	TGCGCCAGCAGCCTGACCGGACTAGCGGGCAACAATGAGCAGTTCTTC	CASSLTGLAGNNEQFF
TRBJ1-5	NA	TRBV10-3	NA	TGTGCCATCAGTTCAGGAAATCAGCCCCAGCATTTT	CAISSGNQPQHF
TRBJ2-7	NA	TRBV19	NA	TGTGCCAGTAGTATCGTACAGGGCGCCTACGAGCAGTACTTC	CASSIVQGAYEQYF
TRBJ1-5	NA	TRBV30	NA	TGTGCCTGGAATGGTAACTATAATCAGCCCCAGCATTTT	CAWNGNYNQPQHF
TRBJ1-5	NA	TRBV19	NA	TGTGCCAGTACCCCGTATAGCAATCAGCCCCAGCATTTT	CASTPYSNQPQHF
TRBJ2-1	NA	TRBV5-4	NA	TGTGCCAGCAGGCGGGACAACAATGAGCAGTTCTTC	CASRRDNNEQFF
TRBJ2-7	NA	TRBV5-1	NA	TGCGCCAGCACCCCATCCCATGGTTACGAGCAGTACTTC	CASTPSHGYEQYF
TRBJ1-4	NA	TRBV29-1	NA	TGCAGCGTTGAAGATCTTCGCACACCGGATGAAAAACTGTTTTTT	CSVEDLRTPDEKLFF
TRBJ2-3	TRBD2	TRBV27	NA	TGTGCCAGCAGTTCCTCCTGGCGGGGGAATACAGATACGCAGTATTTT	CASSSSWRGNTDTQYF
TRBJ2-6	TRBD1	TRBV19	once	TGTGCCAGTAGTTTGCGTGACAGGGGTGAAGGGGCCAACGTCCTGACTTTC	CASSLRDRGEGANVLTF
TRBJ2-3	TRBD2	TRBV5-1	NA	TGCGCCAGCAGCTTGGCCGGGACTAGCAGTAGCACAGATACGCAGTATTTT	CASSLAGTSSSTDTQYF
TRBJ1-5	NA	TRBV27	NA	TGTGCCAGCAGTTTTCAGAGCAATCAGCCCCAGCATTTT	CASSFQSNQPQHF
TRBJ1-3	NA	TRBV7-9	NA	TGTGCCAGCAGCCTCAACTCTGGAAACACCATATATTTT	CASSLNSGNTIYF
TRBJ1-1	NA	TRBV10-3	few	TGTGCCATCAGTGGAGTGTCTACTGAAGCTTTCTTT	CAISGVSTEAFF
TRBJ2-5	TRBD2	TRBV9	NA	TGTGCCAGCAGCTTCGGACTAGCGGGAGGCGCTAAAGAGACCCAGTACTTC	CASSFGLAGGAKETQYF
TRBJ1-5	TRBD1	TRBV2	NA	TGTGCCAGCAAACTCGCTGGGACAGGGCGTCAGCCCCAGCATTTT	CASKLAGTGRQPQHF
TRBJ2-7	NA	TRBV6-5	NA	TGTGCCAGCAAAGCTGGCGGGCCCTACGAGCAGTACTTC	CASKAGGPYEQYF
TRBJ1-5	NA	TRBV1	NA	TGCACCAGCAGAGGGGAAGAAGGCAATCAGCCCCAGCATTTT	CTSRGEEGNQPQHF
TRBJ2-7	TRBD2	TRBV6-1	once	TGTGCCAGCAGTGAAGCTCCAGCGGGAGGGCCGTACGAGCAGTACTTC	CASSEAPAGGPYEQYF
TRBJ2-1	NA	TRBV7-2	NA	TGTGCCAGCAGCTTACGGAGGGATCCTCATGAGCAGTTCTTC	CASSLRRDPHEQFF
TRBJ1-1	NA	TRBV7-2	NA	TGTGCCAGCAGCTTAGATCTCTGGGGAGCTTTCTTT	CASSLDLWGAFF
TRBJ2-5	TRBD1	TRBV29-1	NA	TGCAGCGGCCTACAGGGGCCGGAGACCCAGTACTTC	CSGLQGPETQYF
TRBJ2-5	TRBD1	TRBV6-5	NA	TGTGCCAGCAGTATCACCGGGACAGGGGAAGAGACCCAGTACTTC	CASSITGTGEETQYF